The 26 T cell receptor beta chains in this list originate from one sample, sequenced in a study of Tregs in tolerant kidney transplant recipients. The nonmyeloablative bone marrow transplants came from related graft donors, with transient mixed chimerism. TCRdb keeps only in-frame clones here, not all; method: immunoSEQ multiplex PCR. This sample has 20,000 to 25,000 clones, with approximately 81% found just once. The specimen comprised CD8+ T cells from blood (PBMCs), sampled 6 months after the transplant. The receptors originated from a human patient who received a combined kidney and bone marrow transplant. Some T cells may trace back to the graft donor.

The V and J genes are TRBV15 and TRBJ2-1; 7 bases align to TRBD1. The CDR3 length is 16 residues. CDR1 and CDR2 (germline): LNHNV, YYDKDF (reference sequence). The V gene end was trimmed by 1 base and the J gene end by 3 bases; junction bases not matched to a gene: 6. CDR3 bases: TGTGCCACCAGCAGAGTGGCAGGGGGTTACTACAATGAGCAGTTCTTC. Its translation: CATSRVAGGYYNEQFF.

V and J are TRBV28 and TRBJ2-7; 7 nucleotides line up with TRBD1. The ends lost 3 bases at V and 3 bases at J; junction bases unmatched: 8. Per the germline V gene, CDR1 is MDHEN and CDR2 is SYDVKM. This CDR3 region has 15 residues. The DNA of the CDR3 is TGTGCCAGCAGTTTCGCCAGGACAGGACACTACGAGCAGTACTTC. Its protein product is CASSFARTGHYEQYF.

This rearrangement joins TRBV7-8 to TRBJ2-3; tentatively, D is TRBD2 (7 bases). CDR1 and CDR2 from the germline V gene are SGHVS and FQNEAQ. V lost 10 bases and J lost 2, with 19 bases in between. The CDR3 is made up of 15 amino acids. CDR3 sequence reads: CANDWGGTNTDTQYF. The CDR3 coding sequence is TGTGCCAATGACTGGGGGGGCACGAACACAGATACGCAGTATTTT. The full variable domain, its missing parts supplied by reference TRBV7-8 and TRBJ2-3, is GAGVSQSPRYKVAKRGQDVALRCDPISGHVSLFWYQQALGQGPEFLTYFQNEAQLDKSGLPSDRFFAERPEGSVSTLKIQRTQQEDSAVYLCANDWGGTNTDTQYFGPGTRLTVL.

This clone appeared a single time. The chain couples TRBV4-1 to TRBJ1-2; 7 nucleotides agree with TRBD1. The length of the CDR3 is 16 residues. The germline V gene encodes CDR1 MGHRA and CDR2 YSYEKL. The ends lost 4 bases at V and 8 bases at J; junction bases unmatched: 16. The CDR3 DNA follows: TGCGCCAGCAGCCGGATCGCTACCATCAGGGGGGACGGCTACACCTTC. This codes for CASSRIATIRGDGYTF.

The chain combines TRBV15 with TRBJ2-1; 7 bases fit TRBD2. CDR1 is LNHNV, CDR2 YYDKDF, per germline (reference sequence). This CDR3 spans 11 amino acids. V shed 8 bases, J shed 11 bases, and the junction held 6 bases outside the gene matches. The CDR3 DNA reads TGTGCCACCGAGCGGGGTAGTCAGCAGTTCTTC. This encodes CATERGSQQFF.

V is TRBV7-2 and J is TRBJ2-2; 7 positions match TRBD1. V shed 10 bases, J shed 5 bases, and the junction held 4 bases outside the gene matches. Germline assignment: CDR1 SGHTA and CDR2 FQGNSA. The CDR3 consists of 12 residues. CDR3 sequence reads: CANKGQTGELFF. Here the CDR3 DNA reads TGTGCCAACAAGGGACAGACCGGGGAGCTGTTTTTT. Looking up the rest from reference TRBV7-2 and TRBJ2-2 gives the full variable domain: GAGVSQSPSNKVTEKGKDVELRCDPISGHTALYWYRQSLGQGLEFLIYFQGNSAPDKSGLPSDRFSAERTGGSVSTLTIQRTQQEDSAVYLCANKGQTGELFFGEGSRLTVL.

This chain connects TRBV7-3 to TRBJ2-1; 10 bases match TRBD1. Germline V gives CDR1 SGHTA, CDR2 FQGTGA. V lost 7 bases, J lost 8 bases, and 2 bases stayed unmatched. This CDR3 is built from 12 residues. DNA of the CDR3: TGTGCCAGCACCGACAGGGGGCATGAGCAGTTCTTC. It translates to CASTDRGHEQFF.

The gene calls are TRBV29-1 and TRBJ1-1; 9 positions agree with TRBD1. The V gene's germline CDR1 is SQVTM and CDR2 ANQGSEA. The V gene end was trimmed by 8 bases and the J gene end by 4 bases; junction bases not matched to a gene: 2. The CDR3 runs 11 residues. The CDR3 coding sequence is TGCAGCCTGACAGGGGGCACTGAAGCTTTCTTT. As protein: CSLTGGTEAFF. The full variable domain, in which reference TRBV29-1 and TRBJ1-1 provide the parts outside the CDR3, is SAVISQKPSRDICQRGTSLTIQCQVDSQVTMMFWYRQQPGQSLTLIATANQGSEATYESGFVIDKFPISRPNLTFSTLTVSNMSPEDSSIYLCSLTGGTEAFFGQGTRLTVV.

V gene TRBV5-1 combines with J gene TRBJ2-1; possible D gene TRBD1, 6 bases. Per the germline V gene, CDR1 is SGHRS and CDR2 is YFSETQ. V lost 2 bases, J lost 9 bases, and 12 bases lay in between. The CDR3 is made up of 13 amino acids. The CDR3 sequence is CASSLGGEGEQFF. DNA for the CDR3: TGCGCCAGCAGCTTAGGGGGTGAGGGTGAGCAGTTCTTC.

This sequence joins TRBV27 and TRBJ1-4; D remains ambiguous. Germline CDR1 MNHEY, CDR2 SMNVEV (reference sequence). Trimming cost V 3 bases and J 7 bases, with 9 bases left between them. The CDR3 has 13 amino acids. The CDR3 loop reads CASSLMGGEKLFF. CDR3 DNA sequence: TGTGCCAGCAGTTTGATGGGAGGTGAAAAACTGTTTTTT.

This clone turned up a few times. Sequence at one end of the junction differs from germline and may be a read error. V is TRBV7-3 and J is TRBJ2-3; D is possibly TRBD1 (6 bases). The CDR3 sequence is 17 residues long. Germline V gene data show CDR1 as SGHTA and CDR2 as FQGTGA. Written as DNA, the CDR3 is TGCGCCAGCAGCCAAGGAAGAGGGGGACATAGCACAGATACGCAGTATTTT. It specifies CASSQGRGGHSTDTQYF.

The chain is built from TRBV6-1 and TRBJ1-1; D is unclear. V was shortened by 4 bases and J by 4 bases, with 13 bases between the two germline ends. The CDR3 is 14 residues long. In germline, CDR1 is MNHNS, CDR2 SASEGT. CDR3 sequence reads: CASSVDLEGTEAFF. The CDR3 region has the DNA TGTGCCAGCAGTGTAGACCTCGAGGGCACTGAAGCTTTCTTT.

The chain is built from TRBV7-2 and TRBJ2-2; D perhaps matches TRBD2 (5 bases). CDR3 size: 13 residues. Germline V gives CDR1 SGHTA, CDR2 FQGNSA. The V end lost 4 bases, the J end lost 5 bases, and 8 bases lay between the germline ends. The CDR3 protein is CASSSSSTGELFF. Written as DNA, the CDR3 is TGTGCCAGCAGCTCTAGCTCGACCGGGGAGCTGTTTTTT.

This sequence joins TRBV7-9 and TRBJ2-5, with 11 bases fitting TRBD2. CDR1 and CDR2 from the germline V gene are SEHNR and FQNEAQ (reference sequence). The ends lost 5 bases at V and 4 bases at J; junction bases unmatched: 9. The CDR3 has 16 amino acids. DNA of the CDR3: TGTGCCAGCAGCGGACTAGCGGGTATTTTGAGAGAGACCCAGTACTTC. The encoded protein is CASSGLAGILRETQYF.

The chain uses TRBV19 and TRBJ1-5; possible D gene TRBD1, 6 bases. The CDR3 is 14 amino acids. V lost 6 bases, J lost 3 bases, and 12 bases lay in between. Germline V gene sequence: CDR1 LNHDA, CDR2 SQIVND (reference sequence). This CDR3 reads CASSSDRNNQPQHF. The CDR3 region has the DNA TGTGCCAGTAGCTCCGACAGGAACAATCAGCCCCAGCATTTT.

This sequence joins TRBV7-8 and TRBJ2-2; TRBD1 matches 7 bases. Trimming at V came to 8 bases and at J to 4 bases, leaving 1 base not matched to a gene. This CDR3 has 12 residues. Germline V gene data show CDR1 as SGHVS and CDR2 as FQNEAQ. The CDR3 sequence is CASAGGTGELFF. Written as DNA, the CDR3 is TGTGCCAGCGCAGGGGGCACCGGGGAGCTGTTTTTT.

V gene TRBV27 combines with J gene TRBJ2-7, with D possibly being TRBD1 (5 bases). Germline values: CDR1 MNHEY, CDR2 SMNVEV (reference sequence). Trimming pared 4 bases from V and 5 bases from J, leaving 12 bases between. CDR3 length equals 13 residues. CDR3 residues: CASSSAGNNEQYF. In DNA form, the CDR3 reads TGTGCCAGCAGTTCCGCAGGGAACAACGAGCAGTACTTC.

This clone was found once. The rearrangement uses TRBV4-3 and TRBJ2-7; 8 nucleotides line up with TRBD2. The J segment lost 7 bases and the V segment lost 4 bases, leaving 12 bases of the junction unmatched. CDR3 size: 15 residues. Germline V gene data show CDR1 as LGHNA and CDR2 as YSLEER. CDR3 protein: CASSPTRSGSGEQYF. Here the CDR3 DNA reads TGCGCCAGCAGCCCCACTCGGAGCGGGAGTGGTGAGCAGTACTTC.

The V and J genes are TRBV7-2 and TRBJ2-7; TRBD1 agrees at 8 bases. The ends lost 2 bases at V and 2 bases at J; junction bases unmatched: 17. CDR3 size: 19 residues. CDR1 SGHTA and CDR2 FQGNSA come from the germline V gene. The CDR3 sequence: CASSLLRTGLRVSPYEQYF. CDR3 nucleotides: TGTGCCAGCAGCTTATTAAGGACAGGGTTAAGGGTCTCGCCCTACGAGCAGTACTTC.

The chain is built from TRBV29-1 and TRBJ2-5, with 8 bases fitting TRBD2. Germline lookup yields CDR1 SQVTM and CDR2 ANQGSEA. The CDR3 is 14 residues long. V lost 6 bases and J lost 2; bases outside the gene matches: 8. CDR3 in amino acids: CSVPLGTRQETQYF. The CDR3 DNA is TGCAGCGTCCCTCTCGGGACTAGGCAAGAGACCCAGTACTTC. Filled out from reference TRBV29-1 and TRBJ2-5, the complete variable domain reads SAVISQKPSRDICQRGTSLTIQCQVDSQVTMMFWYRQQPGQSLTLIATANQGSEATYESGFVIDKFPISRPNLTFSTLTVSNMSPEDSSIYLCSVPLGTRQETQYFGPGTRLLVL.

The rearrangement uses TRBV6-4 and TRBJ1-3; TRBD1 matches at 8 bases. V was clipped by 5 bases and J by 3 bases; unmatched bases: 3. CDR1 and CDR2 from the germline V gene are MRHNA and SNTAGT. The CDR3 runs 14 residues. Written as DNA, the CDR3 is TGTGCCAGCAGTCGACAGGGGTTTGGAAACACCATATATTTT. This translates into CASSRQGFGNTIYF.

This clone has only a few counts. The chain recombines TRBV2 with TRBJ2-7; TRBD2 matches 13 bases. CDR3 length equals 17 residues. Germline-derived CDR1 and CDR2 are SNHLY and FYNNEI. V shed 3 bases and J 4 bases; nucleotides not matched to a gene: 9. Here the CDR3 reads CASSDGRLAGGRYEQYF. The CDR3 DNA follows: TGTGCCAGCAGTGATGGGCGACTAGCGGGAGGCCGATACGAGCAGTACTTC.

This clone occurred many times. V and J are TRBV5-4 and TRBJ2-2; D possibly corresponds to TRBD1 (5 bases). Trimming took 4 bases from V and 5 from J, leaving 12 bases between them. Germline CDR1 is SGHNT and CDR2 is YYREEE (reference sequence). The CDR3 is 14 amino acids. DNA of the CDR3: TGTGCCAGCAGCCCAATAGGGGTTACCGGGGAGCTGTTTTTT. Protein sequence: CASSPIGVTGELFF.

V usage is TRBV13 and J usage is TRBJ2-7; 7 nucleotides match TRBD2. CDR1 is PRHDT, CDR2 FYEKMQ, per germline (reference sequence). The CDR3 length is 13 residues. The ends lost 3 bases at V and 4 bases at J; junction bases unmatched: 3. The DNA for the CDR3 is TGTGCCAGCAGCTTGAAGCGGGGTTACGAGCAGTACTTC. Amino acid sequence: CASSLKRGYEQYF.

The chain recombines TRBV13 with TRBJ2-7; 15 positions match TRBD2. The CDR3 is 15 residues long. Germline V gene sequence: CDR1 PRHDT, CDR2 FYEKMQ (reference sequence). J lost 6 bases, V lost 3 bases, and 3 bases had no gene match. CDR3 DNA: TGTGCCAGCAGCTTCGGACTAGCGGGAGGGGGCGAGCAGTACTTC. Translation: CASSFGLAGGGEQYF. The variable domain in full, completed from reference TRBV13 and TRBJ2-7, reads AAGVIQSPRHLIKEKRETATLKCYPIPRHDTVYWYQQGPGQDPQFLISFYEKMQSDKGSIPDRFSAQQFSDYHSELNMSSLELGDSALYFCASSFGLAGGGEQYFGPGTRLTVT.

The chain joins TRBV27 to TRBJ2-1; 7 positions match TRBD1. Germline CDR1 and CDR2: MNHEY and SMNVEV (reference sequence). The CDR3 has 15 residues. Germline trimming cut 6 bases from V and 1 base from J; bases unmatched to any gene: 6. CDR3 amino acids: CASRPTGQSYNEQFF. For the CDR3, the DNA is TGTGCCAGCAGGCCTACGGGACAGTCCTACAATGAGCAGTTCTTC.